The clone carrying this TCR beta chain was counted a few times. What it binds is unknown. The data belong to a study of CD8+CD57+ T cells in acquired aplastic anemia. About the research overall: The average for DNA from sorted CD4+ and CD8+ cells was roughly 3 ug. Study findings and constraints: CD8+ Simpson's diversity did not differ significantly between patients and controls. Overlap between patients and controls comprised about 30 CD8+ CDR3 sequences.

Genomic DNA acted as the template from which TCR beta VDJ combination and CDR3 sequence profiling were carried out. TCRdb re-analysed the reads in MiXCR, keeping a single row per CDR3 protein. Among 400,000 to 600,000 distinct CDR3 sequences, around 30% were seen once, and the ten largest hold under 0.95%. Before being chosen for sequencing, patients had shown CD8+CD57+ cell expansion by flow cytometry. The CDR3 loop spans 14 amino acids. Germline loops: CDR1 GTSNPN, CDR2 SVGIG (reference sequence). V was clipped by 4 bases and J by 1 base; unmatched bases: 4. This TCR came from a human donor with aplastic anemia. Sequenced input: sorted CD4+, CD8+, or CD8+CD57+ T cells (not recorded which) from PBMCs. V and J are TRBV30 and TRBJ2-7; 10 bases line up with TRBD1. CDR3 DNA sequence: TGTGCCTGGAACCGACAGGGGGCTTCCTACGAGCAGTACTTC. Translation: CAWNRQGASYEQYF. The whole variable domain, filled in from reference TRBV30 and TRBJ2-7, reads SQTIHQWPATLVQPVGSPLSLECTVEGTSNPNLYWYRQAAGRGLQLLFYSVGIGQISSEVPQNLSASRPQDRQFILSSKKLLLSDSGFYLCAWNRQGASYEQYFGPGTRLTVT.